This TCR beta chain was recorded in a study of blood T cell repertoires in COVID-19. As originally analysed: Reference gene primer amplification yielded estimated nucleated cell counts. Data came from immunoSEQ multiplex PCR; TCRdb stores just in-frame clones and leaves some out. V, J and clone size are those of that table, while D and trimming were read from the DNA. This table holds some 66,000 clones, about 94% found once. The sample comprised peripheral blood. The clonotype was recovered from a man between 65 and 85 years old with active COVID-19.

CDR3 amino acids: CANKYSGGALRETQYF. The CDR3 DNA follows: TGTGCCAACAAGTATAGCGGGGGGGCCCTTCGAGAGACCCAGTACTTC. The rearrangement uses TRBV2 and TRBJ2-5, with 11 bases matching TRBD2. The junction had 14 bases not matched to a gene; V was cut back by 10 bases and J by 4 bases. The CDR3 is 16 amino acids. Looked up from germline, CDR1 is SNHLY and CDR2 is FYNNEI.